This T cell receptor beta chain was documented in a study of beta chain features in type 1 diabetes. Study summary: Researchers looked at roughly 110 million sorted cells across all samples.

This clone was seen a few times. What it binds is not known. Regarding the study as a whole: Type 1 diabetes patients had VDJ junctions that carried fewer insertions and more deletions.

The study reverse transcribed the entire isolated RNA, so it sequenced expressed TCRB transcripts. Measured with immunoSEQ multiplex PCR; TCRdb has only the in-frame clones, and not every one. The sample comprises 500,000 to 700,000 clones, around 16% of which are singletons, and about 0.097% rests with the top ten. CD45RO/CCR7/CD25/CD127/CD95/CD27 sorting isolated CD4+ naive, central memory, regulatory and stem cell-like memory cells. Germline loops: CDR1 MGHRA, CDR2 YSYEKL. This CDR3 contains 15 residues. The V and J ends lost 0 bases and 4 bases respectively, with 13 bases between them. The V gene is TRBV4-1, the J gene TRBJ2-7; possibly TRBD2 for D (6 bases). The material sequenced was naive CD4+ T cells from blood. This TCR came from a man between 18 and 35 years old in good health. The CDR3 loop is CASSQDWAGRYEQYF. CDR3 nucleotides: TGCGCCAGCAGCCAAGATTGGGCAGGGAGGTACGAGCAGTACTTC.